These 22 T cell receptor beta chains were sequenced from one sample in a study of response to subunit inactivated influenza vaccine (dated by TCRdb to between 2018 and 2020). Libraries were prepared through RT-PCR. Sequencing relied on an Illumina HiSeq 2500. TCRdb applied fastp at Q25 and MiXCR to the public reads, then kept only in-frame beta chains. Each entry is one CDR3 protein sequence, shown with its most common DNA and genes. For this sample the table gives 200,000 to 300,000 distinct CDR3 sequences, of which about 12% were detected only once. The biggest ten clones account for approximately 7.8% of the sample. The sequencing here drew on non-naive T cells sorted from PBMCs, taken roughly 15 days before vaccination. This specimen's cell subset or site label, interpreted: memory T cell fraction. The receptors were gathered from a man in his fifties who received an inactivated influenza vaccine. Donor details come from another sample of the same person, matched by shared clones.

Points on this clonotype: Without the conserved terminal phenylalanine or tryptophan, this CDR3 likely stems from a read error. The chain couples TRBV7-2 to TRBJ1-2; TRBD1 matches at 7 bases. The germline V gene encodes CDR1 SGHTA and CDR2 FQGNSA. This CDR3 comprises 13 residues. V lost 5 bases to trimming and J lost 6 bases; unmatched junction nucleotides: 6. The CDR3 reads CASSPGTVHGYTL. The CDR3 bases are TGTGCCAGCAGCCCCGGGACAGTACATGGCTACACCTTG.

The chain recombines TRBV6-1 with TRBJ2-3; 9 nucleotides align to TRBD2. This CDR3 region has 18 residues. CDR1 is MNHNS, CDR2 SASEGT, per germline. The V and J ends lost 7 bases and 3 bases, in that order; junction bases with no gene match: 17. The CDR3 coding sequence is TGTGCCAGCACCCCTGGTACTGGGGCGGGAGGGCGTACAGATACGCAGTATTTT. It yields the protein CASTPGTGAGGRTDTQYF.

This clonotype was found a few times. The gene calls are TRBV20-1 and TRBJ2-6; 11 bases align to TRBD2. CDR1 is DFQATT, CDR2 SNEGSKA, per germline (reference sequence). The length of the CDR3 is 17 residues. With V trimmed by 1 base and J by 6 bases, 8 bases remained unmatched. The CDR3: CSARANSGRASANVLTF. The CDR3 DNA reads TGCAGTGCTAGAGCGAATAGCGGGAGGGCCTCGGCCAACGTCCTGACTTTC.

In its sample, this clonotype was seen many times. V gene TRBV20-1 combines with J gene TRBJ2-3, with D maybe TRBD2 (6 bases). Germline V gives CDR1 DFQATT, CDR2 SNEGSKA (reference sequence). The CDR3 extends over 16 amino acids. The V and J ends lost 3 bases and 6 bases respectively, with 22 bases between them. The CDR3 region has the DNA TGCAGTGCTAGGGGGTCGGCGGCGGGGAGGATCGATACGCAGTATTTT. The encoded protein is CSARGSAAGRIDTQYF.

The rearrangement joins TRBV7-2 to TRBJ2-5; tentatively, D is TRBD1 or TRBD2 (5 bases each). The CDR3 length is 17 residues. V was shortened by 4 bases and J by 2 bases, with 20 bases between the two germline ends. Germline V gene lookup returns CDR1 SGHTA and CDR2 FQGNSA. CDR3 sequence (DNA): TGTGCCAGCAGCTCACGGACCAGGATTGGGGGTCAAGAGACCCAGTACTTC. As protein: CASSSRTRIGGQETQYF.

This clonotype was observed a few times. The chain couples TRBV20-1 to TRBJ2-1; TRBD2 agrees at 9 bases. The ends lost 0 bases at V and 5 bases at J; junction bases unmatched: 8. Germline values: CDR1 DFQATT, CDR2 SNEGSKA (reference sequence). The CDR3 sequence is 16 residues long. The CDR3 nucleotides are TGCAGTGCTAGAGACCCCGGGACTAGCAGCGACAATGAGCAGTTCTTC. It yields the protein CSARDPGTSSDNEQFF.

This clonotype has a count of ten or more. The chain is built from TRBV28 and TRBJ2-1; 10 bases match TRBD2. The CDR3 spans 16 residues. Trimming took 6 bases from V and 4 from J; bases not matched to a gene: 9. Per the germline V gene, CDR1 is MDHEN and CDR2 is SYDVKM. The CDR3 reads CASRSLSGRAYNEQFF. In DNA form, the CDR3 reads TGTGCCAGCAGGTCCCTCAGCGGGAGGGCGTACAATGAGCAGTTCTTC. The full variable domain, its missing parts supplied by reference TRBV28 and TRBJ2-1, is DVKVTQSSRYLVKRTGEKVFLECVQDMDHENMFWYRQDPGLGLRLIYFSYDVKMKEKGDIPEGYSVSREKKERFSLILESASTNQTSMYLCASRSLSGRAYNEQFFGPGTRLTVL.

This clonotype was recorded a few times. The chain has TRBV29-1 and TRBJ1-1, with D unresolved. Per the germline V gene, CDR1 is SQVTM and CDR2 is ANQGSEA. CDR3 length equals 13 residues. Trimming removed 3 bases from V and 0 bases from J, with 8 bases in between. Written as DNA, the CDR3 is TGCAGCGTTGATCGGGGTGTGAACACTGAAGCTTTCTTT. Amino acids: CSVDRGVNTEAFF.

This rearrangement joins TRBV20-1 to TRBJ2-1, with D perhaps TRBD1 (6 bases). V dropped 0 bases and J dropped 6 bases, with 27 bases sitting between them. Germline V lookup: CDR1 DFQATT, CDR2 SNEGSKA (reference sequence). CDR3 length: 19 residues. The CDR3 DNA sequence: TGCAGTGCTAGAGATTGGAGAGGGCGCAGGGGATCCCTCACCAATGAGCAGTTCTTC. This codes for CSARDWRGRRGSLTNEQFF.

This clonotype was seen only a few times. The chain joins TRBV7-9 to TRBJ2-1; D unclear. Germline-derived CDR1 and CDR2 are SEHNR and FQNEAQ (reference sequence). This CDR3 comprises 15 residues. Trimming removed 1 base at V and 2 bases at J, with 9 bases between. In nucleotides, the CDR3 is TGTGCCAGCAGCTTAGACCTAAACCCCTACAATGAGCAGTTCTTC. Translated, it gives CASSLDLNPYNEQFF. Drawing the rest from reference TRBV7-9 and TRBJ2-1, the complete variable domain is DTGVSQNPRHKITKRGQNVTFRCDPISEHNRLYWYRQTLGQGPEFLTYFQNEAQLEKSRLLSDRFSAERPKGSFSTLEIQRTEQGDSAMYLCASSLDLNPYNEQFFGPGTRLTVL.

The chain recombines TRBV10-3 with TRBJ2-7; TRBD2 agrees at 8 bases. V gave up 6 bases and J gave up 6 bases; unmatched junction bases: 10. Germline V gives CDR1 ENHRY, CDR2 SYGVKD. The length of the CDR3 is 14 residues. The CDR3 nucleotides are TGTGCCATCAGCCCCGGGACTAGTGCGTCCGAGCAGTACTTC. Residues: CAISPGTSASEQYF.

This clonotype showed up just a few times. The gene calls are TRBV13 and TRBJ1-4; 9 bases match TRBD1. This CDR3 has 14 residues. V trimming: 3 bases; J trimming: 8 bases; junction bases outside the gene matches: 4. Germline values: CDR1 PRHDT, CDR2 FYEKMQ (reference sequence). The CDR3 region has the DNA TGTGCCAGCAGCTTCGGGACAGGGTCCGAAAAACTGTTTTTT. Protein: CASSFGTGSEKLFF.

V gene TRBV4-3 combines with J gene TRBJ2-3; 11 bases align to TRBD2. In germline, CDR1 is LGHNA, CDR2 YSLEER. J lost 6 bases, V lost 1 base, and 6 bases had no gene match. This CDR3 has 16 residues. This CDR3 reads CASSQVVGLAADTQYF. The CDR3 nucleotides are TGCGCCAGCAGCCAAGTTGTGGGACTAGCGGCGGATACGCAGTATTTT.

This clonotype has a count of ten or more. V gene TRBV6-6 combines with J gene TRBJ2-7; a possible D gene is TRBD2 (6 bases). V lost 8 bases and J 5 bases, leaving 13 bases between the germline ends. Germline V gene lookup returns CDR1 MNHNY and CDR2 SVGAGI (reference sequence). The CDR3 length is 12 residues. CDR3 nucleotides: TGTGCCAGCTCGGGAGTTCCCCACGAGCAGTACTTC. Its translation: CASSGVPHEQYF.

The chain's CDR3 is CASSLGRLAGDSYEQYF. The CDR3 coding sequence is TGTGCCAGCAGTTTAGGCAGACTAGCGGGGGACTCCTACGAGCAGTACTTC. The chain employs TRBV12-3 or TRBV12-4 and TRBJ2-7; TRBD2 aligns across 12 bases. This CDR3 comprises 17 residues. V lost 1 base and J lost 0; bases outside the gene matches: 4.

This clonotype appeared a few times. This chain uses TRBV3-1 with TRBJ2-1, with D possibly being TRBD1 or TRBD2 (5 bases each). Trimming cost V 1 base and J 4 bases, with 5 bases left between them. CDR1 and CDR2 from the germline V gene are LGHDT and YNNKEL (reference sequence). The CDR3 covers 13 residues. The CDR3 DNA reads as TGTGCCAGCAGCCAAGGGGGGTACAATGAGCAGTTCTTC. Translation: CASSQGGYNEQFF.

This clonotype was counted only a few times. The gene calls are TRBV4-2 and TRBJ2-3; no clear D gene. This CDR3 contains 15 residues. Trimming took 1 base from V and 4 from J, leaving 12 bases between them. CDR1 LGHNA and CDR2 YNFKEQ come from the germline V gene. Here the CDR3 reads CASSQVASFPDTQYF. In nucleotides, the CDR3 is TGTGCCAGCAGCCAAGTTGCCAGCTTCCCAGATACGCAGTATTTT.

This clonotype was seen a handful of times. The V and J genes are TRBV6-2 or TRBV6-3 and TRBJ2-5, with TRBD2 as a possible D gene (5 bases). Trimming cost V 0 bases and J 5 bases, with 7 bases left between them. Germline V lookup: CDR1 MNHEY, CDR2 SVGEGT. This CDR3 spans 13 amino acids. Here the CDR3 reads CASSYSWEETQYF. In DNA form, the CDR3 reads TGTGCCAGCAGTTACTCGTGGGAGGAGACCCAGTACTTC.

The chain recombines TRBV4-2 with TRBJ2-3, with TRBD2 matching 7 bases. Germline V lookup: CDR1 LGHNA, CDR2 YNFKEQ. The CDR3 sequence is 15 residues long. Trimming removed 2 bases from V and 2 bases from J; junction bases left unmatched: 4. The CDR3 nucleotides are TGTGCCAGCAGCCAACGGGAGGCCCTCACAGATACGCAGTATTTT. Translating it yields CASSQREALTDTQYF.

The CDR3 here is CSARDRRTSTYEQYF. The CDR3 bases are TGCAGTGCTAGAGATCGCCGGACCTCCACCTACGAGCAGTACTTC. The chain links TRBV20-1 to TRBJ2-7; D ambiguous. The germline V and J ends were trimmed by 0 bases and 2 bases, with 14 bases remaining between them. The germline V gene has CDR1 DFQATT and CDR2 SNEGSKA (reference sequence). This CDR3 spans 15 amino acids.

This clonotype was counted a few times. The chain combines TRBV5-1 with TRBJ2-3, with 15 bases fitting TRBD2. After removal of 4 bases from V and 2 bases from J, the junction contained 8 bases not matched to a gene. The V gene's germline CDR1 is SGHRS and CDR2 YFSETQ. The CDR3 runs 18 residues. DNA for the CDR3: TGCGCCAGCAGCCCTTCCGGGACTAGCGGGGGGCACACAGATACGCAGTATTTT. It translates to CASSPSGTSGGHTDTQYF.

This clonotype was picked up many times. The chain combines TRBV12-3 or TRBV12-4 with TRBJ2-3; D is unclear. Trimming pared 3 bases from V and 2 bases from J, leaving 12 bases between. The CDR3 sequence is 15 residues long. The CDR3 region is CASSFSPNYTDTQYF. The CDR3 bases are TGTGCCAGCAGTTTCTCCCCTAACTACACAGATACGCAGTATTTT.